Listed here are 22 T cell receptor beta chains from one sample, sequenced in a study of T-cell reconstitution after alpha-beta-depleted transplantation in children. Library preparation (for TCRbeta) was performed with unique molecular identifiers. TCRdb passed the PCR reads through MiXCR, listing each CDR3 protein once. The sample holds about 260,000 distinct CDR3 sequences; 11% are singletons and the top ten take 20% to 25%. Material: peripheral blood, obtained 180 days after TCRalphabeta/CD19-depleted stem cell transplant. Receptors originate from a male patient under 10 years old who had a stem cell transplant for chronic granulomatous disease, so the T cells may come from the graft donor.

This clonotype was picked up many times. The chain couples TRBV28 to TRBJ2-3; D unclear. The CDR3 runs to 13 residues. Germline V CDR1 and CDR2: MDHEN, SYDVKM. Between the trimmed V and J ends, which lost 6 bases and 5 bases, there was a span of 12 bases. The CDR3 region is CASRVGLEDTQYF. Written as DNA, the CDR3 is TGTGCCAGCAGAGTAGGGCTTGAAGATACGCAGTATTTT.

This clonotype was detected many times. The chain joins TRBV5-1 to TRBJ1-1; 7 bases agree with TRBD1. Trimming at V came to 1 base and at J to 2 bases, leaving 8 bases not matched to a gene. Looked up from germline, CDR1 is SGHRS and CDR2 is YFSETQ. This CDR3 is built from 16 residues. For the CDR3, the DNA is TGCGCCAGCAGCTTGTTCTCAGGGGGGTCCAACACTGAAGCTTTCTTT. Amino acid sequence: CASSLFSGGSNTEAFF.

With regard to this clonotype: A much larger clone differs from this one at a single base, so this may be a read error. The CDR3 ends on some other residue instead of the conserved phenylalanine or tryptophan, so this is likely a read error. The chain carries TRBV18 and TRBJ2-7, with TRBD2 matching 13 bases. There are 15 residues in the CDR3. CDR1 is KGHSH and CDR2 is LQKENI in the germline V gene. V was pared by 3 bases and J by 7 bases, with 6 bases of the junction left unmatched. The CDR3: CASSPGLAGEREQYY. The DNA for the CDR3 is TGTGCCAGCTCACCTGGACTAGCGGGGGAGAGGGAGCAGTACTAC.

This clonotype was counted many times. The chain recombines TRBV3-1 with TRBJ2-3, with 12 nucleotides matching TRBD2. The CDR3 is 18 amino acids. Germline V lookup: CDR1 LGHDT, CDR2 YNNKEL (reference sequence). V gave up 1 base and J gave up 2 bases; unmatched junction bases: 7. The CDR3 protein is CASSQGTRLAGVTDTQYF. The CDR3 DNA reads TGTGCCAGCAGCCAAGGCACGAGACTAGCGGGAGTCACAGATACGCAGTATTTT.

The chain combines TRBV7-6 with TRBJ2-7; 12 bases are a match to TRBD2. Germline trimming cut 4 bases from V and 2 bases from J; bases unmatched to any gene: 9. The CDR3 loop spans 17 amino acids. Germline V gene sequence: CDR1 SGHVS, CDR2 FNYEAQ. CDR3 region: CASSSLTSGRVTYEQYF. CDR3 coding DNA: TGTGCCAGCAGCTCCCTGACTAGCGGGAGAGTTACCTACGAGCAGTACTTC.

This clonotype was observed many times. The chain joins TRBV11-2 to TRBJ1-4, with TRBD1 matching over 7 bases. The CDR3 is 18 residues long. V dropped 5 bases and J dropped 7; count of bases not matched to a gene: 19. Germline lookup yields CDR1 SGHAT and CDR2 FQNNGV. The CDR3: CASSETRGRRQGSEKLFF. Written as DNA, the CDR3 is TGTGCCAGCAGCGAGACCCGGGGTCGTCGACAGGGAAGTGAAAAACTGTTTTTT.

This clonotype was detected a few times. V and J are TRBV5-1 and TRBJ2-7, with D perhaps matching TRBD2 (5 bases). Germline V lookup: CDR1 SGHRS, CDR2 YFSETQ. There are 13 residues in the CDR3. Trimming shortened V by 5 bases and J by 6 bases, and 15 bases separated the two germline ends. CDR3 coding DNA: TGCGCCAGCAGTAAAACCGGACTCCCCGAGCAGTACTTC. It is translated as CASSKTGLPEQYF.

The chain combines TRBV20-1 with TRBJ2-7; D is possibly TRBD1 or TRBD2 (5 bases each). This CDR3 has 15 residues. Germline assignment: CDR1 DFQATT and CDR2 SNEGSKA (reference sequence). CDR3 DNA sequence: TGCAGCGATGATAGAGGTGGGGGTACTATAAAAGAGCAGTACTTC. Amino acids: CSDDRGGGTIKEQYF.

This clonotype was found many times. The CDR3 loop is CASSVNSGELFF. CDR3 bases: TGTGCCAGCAGCGTAAACTCCGGGGAGCTGTTTTTT. The chain combines TRBV9 with TRBJ2-2; D remains ambiguous. Germline V gene sequence: CDR1 SGDLS, CDR2 YYNGEE. V was trimmed by 1 base and J by 6 bases, leaving 4 bases between them. The CDR3 extends over 12 amino acids.

This clonotype was seen at least ten times. The chain employs TRBV4-1 and TRBJ2-7; 10 bases line up with TRBD1. Germline lookup yields CDR1 MGHRA and CDR2 YSYEKL. V shed 0 bases and J 5 bases; nucleotides not matched to a gene: 4. CDR3 length: 15 residues. Here the CDR3 DNA reads TGCGCCAGCAGCCAAGAAGGGACAGGGGTCAACGAGCAGTACTTC. It encodes CASSQEGTGVNEQYF.

This clonotype was seen at least ten times. V usage is TRBV27 and J usage is TRBJ1-2; TRBD1 matches 7 bases. The CDR3 length is 15 residues. The germline gives CDR1 MNHEY, CDR2 SMNVEV (reference sequence). Trimming cost V 2 bases and J 7 bases; bases outside gene matches: 10. The CDR3 protein is CASSLAPTGIGGYTF. CDR3 sequence (DNA): TGTGCCAGCAGTTTAGCCCCGACAGGGATCGGTGGCTACACCTTC.

The chain joins TRBV18 to TRBJ2-3; D is possibly TRBD1 (6 bases). This CDR3 is 15 amino acids long. The ends were cut back, 0 bases at V and 5 bases at J, with 12 bases in the middle. Germline CDR1 and CDR2: KGHSH and LQKENI. The CDR3 nucleotides read TGTGCCAGCTCACCACCGGGTACAGGGATAGATACGCAGTATTTT. Its protein is CASSPPGTGIDTQYF.

This clonotype has at least ten counts. The CDR3 region is CASSRSAGGPTDTQYF. The CDR3 nucleotides read TGTGCCAGTAGTAGGAGCGCGGGAGGGCCTACAGATACGCAGTATTTT. The chain is built from TRBV19 and TRBJ2-3; TRBD2 matches 9 bases. CDR3 length equals 16 residues. The junction had 8 bases not matched to a gene; V was cut back by 4 bases and J by 3 bases. Germline assignment: CDR1 LNHDA and CDR2 SQIVND (reference sequence).

In this sample, this clonotype turned up many times. The chain joins TRBV28 to TRBJ2-1, with 11 bases fitting TRBD1. J gave up 9 bases and V 5 bases, and 12 bases lay outside the gene matches. The CDR3 loop spans 16 amino acids. Germline loops: CDR1 MDHEN, CDR2 SYDVKM. The CDR3 region is CASSIRTGGVRAEQFF. CDR3 in DNA: TGTGCCAGCAGTATACGGACAGGGGGCGTCAGAGCTGAGCAGTTCTTC. Variable domain in full (rest from reference TRBV28 and TRBJ2-1): DVKVTQSSRYLVKRTGEKVFLECVQDMDHENMFWYRQDPGLGLRLIYFSYDVKMKEKGDIPEGYSVSREKKERFSLILESASTNQTSMYLCASSIRTGGVRAEQFFGPGTRLTVL.

This clonotype was counted ten times or more. The CDR3 region has the DNA TGTGCCAGCAGTGGACCCCTCCACGAGCAGTACTTC. Its translation: CASSGPLHEQYF. The V gene is TRBV6-1, the J gene TRBJ2-7, with unresolved D. This CDR3 region has 12 residues. From germline, CDR1 is MNHNS and CDR2 SASEGT. V was shortened by 4 bases and J by 5 bases, with 9 bases between the two germline ends.

This clonotype was counted many times. V is TRBV6-5 and J is TRBJ1-3; D perhaps matches TRBD1 (5 bases). The germline CDR1 and CDR2 sequences are MNHEY and SVGAGI. V lost 3 bases and J 1 base, leaving 7 bases between the germline ends. There are 14 residues in the CDR3. The CDR3 here is CASSYRTSGNTIYF. The CDR3, as DNA: TGTGCCAGCAGTTATAGGACATCTGGAAACACCATATATTTT.

Many counts were recorded for this clonotype. This sequence joins TRBV4-3 and TRBJ2-5; D may be TRBD1 (5 bases). CDR1 is LGHNA and CDR2 is YSLEER in the germline V gene. Trimming took 0 bases from V and 4 from J, leaving 12 bases between them. The CDR3 has 15 residues. CDR3: CASSQDLGVPETQYF. The CDR3 nucleotides read TGCGCCAGCAGCCAAGACCTAGGGGTCCCAGAGACCCAGTACTTC.

In its sample, this clonotype was seen a few times. The chain combines TRBV6-1 with TRBJ2-4; 7 nucleotides agree with TRBD1. This CDR3 comprises 16 residues. J was trimmed by 2 bases and V by 5 bases; bases with no gene match: 9. Germline CDR1 MNHNS, CDR2 SASEGT. Written as DNA, the CDR3 is TGTGCCAGCAGTCCTAGGACAGGACAGACCAAAAACATTCAGTACTTC. As protein: CASSPRTGQTKNIQYF.

This clonotype occurred a few times. The chain uses TRBV25-1 and TRBJ1-3; 9 nucleotides line up with TRBD1. The CDR3 extends over 15 amino acids. V lost 8 bases and J lost 0; bases outside the gene matches: 5. Germline-derived CDR1 and CDR2 are MGHDK and SYGVNS. The CDR3 protein is CASGGTGHSGNTIYF. CDR3 nucleotides: TGTGCCAGCGGGGGGACAGGGCACTCTGGAAACACCATATATTTT. The full variable domain, its missing parts supplied by reference TRBV25-1 and TRBJ1-3, is EADIYQTPRYLVIGTGKKITLECSQTMGHDKMYWYQQDPGMELHLIHYSYGVNSTEKGDLSSESTVSRIRTEHFPLTLESARPSHTSQYLCASGGTGHSGNTIYFGEGSWLTVV.

This clonotype showed up many times. The chain has TRBV12-3 or TRBV12-4 and TRBJ1-5; 8 bases align to TRBD1. V lost 5 bases, J lost 6 bases, and 9 bases stayed unmatched. The CDR3 loop spans 15 amino acids. CDR3 residues: CASSGPRGLSQPQHF. CDR3 in DNA: TGTGCCAGCAGTGGACCCAGGGGGCTAAGTCAGCCCCAGCATTTT.

This clonotype was found many times. The chain employs TRBV5-1 and TRBJ2-3; either TRBD1 or TRBD2 may supply D (5 bases each). The CDR3 spans 15 residues. Germline CDR1 and CDR2: SGHRS and YFSETQ. Trimming took 3 bases from V and 0 from J, leaving 11 bases between them. The CDR3 region is CASSWGTVSTDTQYF. CDR3 DNA: TGCGCCAGCAGCTGGGGGACGGTTAGCACAGATACGCAGTATTTT.

This clonotype was seen at least ten times. This chain joins TRBV9 and TRBJ1-1; maybe TRBD1 (6 bases). CDR1 is SGDLS and CDR2 is YYNGEE in the germline V gene. V was pared by 3 bases and J by 3 bases, with 12 bases between. The CDR3 runs to 14 residues. CDR3 sequence: CASSADRFHTEAFF. CDR3 nucleotide sequence: TGTGCCAGCAGCGCAGACAGGTTCCACACTGAAGCTTTCTTT.